This T cell receptor (beta chain) was identified during a study of a mutant IDH1 vaccine in newly diagnosed glioma. Turning to the study itself: Beginning 4-6 weeks after radiotherapy alone, or with temozolomide cycles, vaccination took place. Sex distribution of treated patients was roughly 62% male and roughly 38% female; mean age was about 41 years.

The V gene's germline CDR1 is SGHTA and CDR2 FQGTGA. V shed 5 bases, J shed 4 bases, and the junction held 7 bases outside the gene matches. The CDR3 is made up of 14 amino acids. Time point defined: week 23, last vaccination. Vaccination used 300 ug of mutant IDH1 20-mer peptide per dose, with topical imiquimod. Assay: immunoSEQ multiplex PCR; the TCRdb copy retains only in-frame clones and omits some. The table shows 77,000 or so clones, with approximately 85% occurring only once. This clone was detected only a few times. Antigen: not known. The gene calls are TRBV7-3 and TRBJ1-1; 7 bases are a match to TRBD1. Source: PBMCs, taken from a glioma patient whose treatment included an IDH1 peptide vaccine. The clonotype was recovered from a woman aged 45-65 years with glioma. DNA of the CDR3: TGTGCCAGCAGCCTGACAGGGCCGAGCACTGAAGCTTTCTTT. Its translation is CASSLTGPSTEAFF.